The clone carrying this T cell receptor (beta chain) has only a few counts. V was trimmed by 1 base and J by 11 bases, leaving 20 bases between them. This CDR3 comprises 15 residues. CDR1 and CDR2 from the germline V gene are MGHDK and SYGVNS. Original processing methods: Counts of nucleated cells, estimated from reference gene primer amplification, were obtained. Repertoires were generated with immunoSEQ multiplex PCR, while TCRdb's copy carries only in-frame clones and drops some. D and trimming were read from the DNA, whereas the V and J calls and clone size are those reported in that table. The repertoire holds roughly 300,000 clones, with 65% to 85% as singletons. These data come from a study of blood T cell repertoires in COVID-19. In the study overall: Samples taken during acute and convalescent COVID-19 were collected in the United States, Italy and Spain. Sources were T cells, B-cell-depleted T cells, or PBMCs; the material itself was cDNA or gDNA.

V usage is TRBV25-1 and J usage is TRBJ1-1; possibly TRBD1 for D (6 bases). This receptor was identified in a woman in her forties or fifties with acute or convalescent COVID-19. The sequenced material came from peripheral blood. The chain's CDR3 is CASSESWTDTLDAFF. CDR3 nucleotides: TGTGCCAGCAGTGAATCCTGGACAGACACTCTTGATGCTTTCTTT.